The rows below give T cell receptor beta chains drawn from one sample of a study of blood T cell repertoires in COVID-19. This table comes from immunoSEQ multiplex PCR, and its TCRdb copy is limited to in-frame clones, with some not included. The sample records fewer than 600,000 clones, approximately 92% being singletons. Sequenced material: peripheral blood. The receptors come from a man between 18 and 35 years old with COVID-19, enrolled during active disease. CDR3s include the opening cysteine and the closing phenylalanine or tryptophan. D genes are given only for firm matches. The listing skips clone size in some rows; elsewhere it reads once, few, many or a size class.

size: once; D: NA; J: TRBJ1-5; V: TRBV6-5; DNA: TGTGCCAGCAGGGCAGGTCCCGCTCAGCCCCAGCATTTT; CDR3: CASRAGPAQPQHF
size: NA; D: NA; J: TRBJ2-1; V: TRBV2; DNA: TGTGCCAGCAGGGGAACAGGGAGCGGAGAGCAGTTCTTC; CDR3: CASRGTGSGEQFF
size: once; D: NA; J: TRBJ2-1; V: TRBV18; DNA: TGTGCCAGCTCACCACCGTCCAGCGGGTGGATGGGTGAGCAGTTCTTC; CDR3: CASSPPSSGWMGEQFF
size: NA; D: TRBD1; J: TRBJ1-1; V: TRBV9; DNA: TGTGCCAGCAGCGCCAGGGGGAGAGACACTGAAGCTTTCTTT; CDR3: CASSARGRDTEAFF
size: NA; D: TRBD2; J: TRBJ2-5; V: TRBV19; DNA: TGTGCCAGTAGTATAGGACTAGCGGTCGAAGAGACCCAGTACTTC; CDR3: CASSIGLAVEETQYF
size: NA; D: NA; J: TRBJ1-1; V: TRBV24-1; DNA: TGTGCCACCGGGGGCCCTAACACTGAAGCTTTCTTT; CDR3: CATGGPNTEAFF
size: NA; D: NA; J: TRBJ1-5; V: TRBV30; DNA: TGTGCCTGGGCGACAGGTCATAGCAATCAGCCCCAGCATTTT; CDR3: CAWATGHSNQPQHF
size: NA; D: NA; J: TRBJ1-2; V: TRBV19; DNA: TGTGCCAGTAGTATAGGCAGGGTGGGTAACTATGGCTACACCTTC; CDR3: CASSIGRVGNYGYTF
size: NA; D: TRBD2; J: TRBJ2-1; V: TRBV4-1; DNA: TGCGCCAGCAGCCACGGGACTAGCGGTTCCTACAATGAGCAGTTCTTC; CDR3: CASSHGTSGSYNEQFF
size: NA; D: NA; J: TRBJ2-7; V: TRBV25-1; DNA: TGTGCCAGCAGCCCGGACAGTTCCTACGAGCAGTACTTC; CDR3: CASSPDSSYEQYF
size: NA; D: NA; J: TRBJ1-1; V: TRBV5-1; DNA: TGCGCCAGCAGCTCGACAGTGGGCATGGGCACTGAAGCTTTCTTT; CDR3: CASSSTVGMGTEAFF
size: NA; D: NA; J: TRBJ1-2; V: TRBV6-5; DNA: TGTGCCAGTAATACAGCTTCCTATGGCTACACCTTC; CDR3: CASNTASYGYTF
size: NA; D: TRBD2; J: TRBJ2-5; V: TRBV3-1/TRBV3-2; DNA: TGTGCCAGCAGCCTCTGGGTAGCGGGAGGTGTGCAAGAGACCCAGTACTTC; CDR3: CASSLWVAGGVQETQYF
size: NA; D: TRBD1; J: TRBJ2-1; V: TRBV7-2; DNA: TGTGCCAGCAGCCCGTTGACAGGGCGTTACAATGAGCAGTTCTTC; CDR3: CASSPLTGRYNEQFF
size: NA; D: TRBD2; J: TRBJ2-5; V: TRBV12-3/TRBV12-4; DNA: TGTGCCAGCAGTATCGGGAGGAAAGAGACCCAGTACTTC; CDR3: CASSIGRKETQYF
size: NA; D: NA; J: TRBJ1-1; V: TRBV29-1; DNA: TGCAGCGTTCTTCGGACAGACAGGAACACTGAAGCTTTCTTT; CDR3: CSVLRTDRNTEAFF
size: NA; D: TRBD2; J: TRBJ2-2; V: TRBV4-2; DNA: TGTGCCAGCAGCCAAGCGGGGGGGCTTACCGGGGAGCTGTTTTTT; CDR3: CASSQAGGLTGELFF
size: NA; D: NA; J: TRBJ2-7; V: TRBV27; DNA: TGTGCCAGCAGTTTATATCCTAGGCAGGGCTGGTACGAGCAGTACTTC; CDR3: CASSLYPRQGWYEQYF
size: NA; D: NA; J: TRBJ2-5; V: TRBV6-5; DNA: TGTGCCAGCAGTCCCGGGACTTACAAGACCCAGTACTTC; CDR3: CASSPGTYKTQYF
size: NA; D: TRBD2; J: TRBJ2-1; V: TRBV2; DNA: TGTGCCAGCCGGGAGGGTCTAGCGGGAGTAGGTAATGAGCAGTTCTTC; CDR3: CASREGLAGVGNEQFF
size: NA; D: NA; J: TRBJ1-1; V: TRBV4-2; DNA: TGTGCCAGCAGCCAAGAGAGGTTGAACACTGAAGCTTTCTTT; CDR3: CASSQERLNTEAFF
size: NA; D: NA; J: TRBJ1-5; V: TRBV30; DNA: TGTGCCTGGAGTATCGGGAAGGGCAATCAGCCCCAGCATTTT; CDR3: CAWSIGKGNQPQHF
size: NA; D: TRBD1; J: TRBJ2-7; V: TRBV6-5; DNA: TGTGCCAGCAGTACCGGGACAGGCGGCTACGAGCAGTACTTC; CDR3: CASSTGTGGYEQYF
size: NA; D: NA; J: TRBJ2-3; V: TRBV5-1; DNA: TGCGCCAGCAGCGAATCCGGGTCCCTAGAAAATACGCAGTATTTT; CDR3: CASSESGSLENTQYF
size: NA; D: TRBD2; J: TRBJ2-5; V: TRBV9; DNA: TGTGCCAGCAGCGTCGCCACTAGCGGGGGCCAAGAGACCCAGTACTTC; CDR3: CASSVATSGGQETQYF
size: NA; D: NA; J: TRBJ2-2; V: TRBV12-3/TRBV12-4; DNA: TGTGCCAGTATTAGCGGCCTCGGGGAGCTGTTTTTT; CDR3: CASISGLGELFF
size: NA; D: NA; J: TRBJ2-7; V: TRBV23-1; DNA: TGCGCCAGCAGGACCTGGAGGGCCCCCCTCTACGAGCAGTACTTC; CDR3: CASRTWRAPLYEQYF
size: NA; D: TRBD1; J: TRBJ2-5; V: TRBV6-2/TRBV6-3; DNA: TGTGCCAGCAGCGACCCGGGACAGGGGGTGGAGACCCAGTACTTC; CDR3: CASSDPGQGVETQYF
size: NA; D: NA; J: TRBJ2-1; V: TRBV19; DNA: TGTGCCAGTAGTAGAAGGACAGATAGCTCCTACAATGAGCAGTTCTTC; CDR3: CASSRRTDSSYNEQFF